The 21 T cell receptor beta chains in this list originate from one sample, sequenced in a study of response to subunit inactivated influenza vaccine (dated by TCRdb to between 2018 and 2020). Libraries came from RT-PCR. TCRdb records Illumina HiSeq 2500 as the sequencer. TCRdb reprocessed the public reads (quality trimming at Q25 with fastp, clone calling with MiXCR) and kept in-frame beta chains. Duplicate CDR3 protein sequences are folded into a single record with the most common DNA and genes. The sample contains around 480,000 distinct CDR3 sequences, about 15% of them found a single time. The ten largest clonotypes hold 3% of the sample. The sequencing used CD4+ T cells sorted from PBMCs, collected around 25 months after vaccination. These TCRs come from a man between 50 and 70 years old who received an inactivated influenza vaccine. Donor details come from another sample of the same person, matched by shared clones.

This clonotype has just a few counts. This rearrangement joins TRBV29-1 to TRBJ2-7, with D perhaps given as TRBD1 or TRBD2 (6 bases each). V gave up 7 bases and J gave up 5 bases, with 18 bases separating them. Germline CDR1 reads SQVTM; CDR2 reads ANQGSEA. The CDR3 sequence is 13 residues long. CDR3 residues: CSGLRGWGDEQYF. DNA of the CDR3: TGCAGCGGCCTCAGGGGATGGGGGGACGAGCAGTACTTC.

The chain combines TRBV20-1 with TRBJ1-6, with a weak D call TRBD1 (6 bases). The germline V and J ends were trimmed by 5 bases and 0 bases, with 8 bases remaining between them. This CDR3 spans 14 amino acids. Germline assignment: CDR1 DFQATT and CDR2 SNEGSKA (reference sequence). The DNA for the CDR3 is TGCAGTGCTCCGGACAGCTCCTATAATTCACCCCTCCACTTT. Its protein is CSAPDSSYNSPLHF.

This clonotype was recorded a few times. The CDR3 coding sequence is TGCAGTGCTAGAGATCTCAGGGGGACACATTTGGGAGATACGCAGTATTTT. It codes for CSARDLRGTHLGDTQYF. The rearrangement links TRBV20-1 to TRBJ2-3; 7 bases are shared with TRBD1. Trimming at V came to 0 bases and at J to 5 bases, leaving 14 bases not matched to a gene. CDR3 length: 17 residues. CDR1 is DFQATT, CDR2 SNEGSKA, per germline (reference sequence).

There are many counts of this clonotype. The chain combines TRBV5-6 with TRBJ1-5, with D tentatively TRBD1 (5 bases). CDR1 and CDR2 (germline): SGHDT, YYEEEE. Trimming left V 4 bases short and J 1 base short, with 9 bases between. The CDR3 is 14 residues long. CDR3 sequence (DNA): TGTGCCAGCAGCGGGGGACTGAGCAATCAGCCCCAGCATTTT. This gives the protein CASSGGLSNQPQHF.

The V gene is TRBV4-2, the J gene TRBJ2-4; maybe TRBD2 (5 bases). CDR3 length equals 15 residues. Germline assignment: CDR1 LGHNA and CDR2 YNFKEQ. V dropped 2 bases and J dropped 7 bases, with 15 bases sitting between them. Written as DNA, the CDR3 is TGTGCCAGCAGCCAATCCCGGGGTGTTCTCAACATTCAGTACTTC. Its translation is CASSQSRGVLNIQYF.

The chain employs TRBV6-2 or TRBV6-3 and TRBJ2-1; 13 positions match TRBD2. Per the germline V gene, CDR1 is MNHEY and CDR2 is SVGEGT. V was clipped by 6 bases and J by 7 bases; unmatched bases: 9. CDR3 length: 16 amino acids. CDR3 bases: TGTGCCAGCAGATCCTTAGGACTAGCGGGAGAAAATGAGCAGTTCTTC. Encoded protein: CASRSLGLAGENEQFF.

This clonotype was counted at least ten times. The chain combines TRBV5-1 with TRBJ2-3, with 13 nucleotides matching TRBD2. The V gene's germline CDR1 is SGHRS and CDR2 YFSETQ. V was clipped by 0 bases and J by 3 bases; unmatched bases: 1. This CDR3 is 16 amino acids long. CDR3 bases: TGCGCCAGCAGCTTGGGGACTAGCGGGGGTACAGATACGCAGTATTTT. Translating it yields CASSLGTSGGTDTQYF.

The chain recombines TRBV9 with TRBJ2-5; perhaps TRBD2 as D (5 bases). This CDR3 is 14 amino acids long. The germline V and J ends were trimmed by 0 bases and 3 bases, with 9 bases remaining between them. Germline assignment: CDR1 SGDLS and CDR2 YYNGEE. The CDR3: CASSVATGKETQYF. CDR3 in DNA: TGTGCCAGCAGCGTAGCTACGGGGAAAGAGACCCAGTACTTC.

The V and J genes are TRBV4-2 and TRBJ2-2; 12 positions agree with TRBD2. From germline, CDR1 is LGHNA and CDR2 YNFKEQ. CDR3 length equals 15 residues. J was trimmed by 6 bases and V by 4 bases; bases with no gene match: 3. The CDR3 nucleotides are TGTGCCAGCAGCCCCGGGACTAGCGGGTCCGGGGAGCTGTTTTTT. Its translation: CASSPGTSGSGELFF.

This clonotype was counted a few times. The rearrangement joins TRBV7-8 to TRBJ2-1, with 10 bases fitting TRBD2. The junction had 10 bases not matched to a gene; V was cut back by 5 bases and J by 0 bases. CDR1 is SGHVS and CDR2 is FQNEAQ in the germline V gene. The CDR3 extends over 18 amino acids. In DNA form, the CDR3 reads TGTGCCAGCAGCCTGCTACCGTCTAGCGGGAGCTCCTACAATGAGCAGTTCTTC. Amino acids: CASSLLPSSGSSYNEQFF.

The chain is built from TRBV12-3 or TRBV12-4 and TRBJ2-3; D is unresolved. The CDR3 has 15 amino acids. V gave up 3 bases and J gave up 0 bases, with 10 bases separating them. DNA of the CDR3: TGTGCCAGCAGTTTCTTCCAGCCCAGCACAGATACGCAGTATTTT. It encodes CASSFFQPSTDTQYF.

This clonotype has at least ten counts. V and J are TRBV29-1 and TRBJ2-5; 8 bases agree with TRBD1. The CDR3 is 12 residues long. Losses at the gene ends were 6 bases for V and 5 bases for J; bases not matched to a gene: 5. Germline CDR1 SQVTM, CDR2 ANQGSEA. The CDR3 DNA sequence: TGCAGCGTCGGACAGGGCTTGGAGACCCAGTACTTC. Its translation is CSVGQGLETQYF. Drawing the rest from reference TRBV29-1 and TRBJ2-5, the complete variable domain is SAVISQKPSRDICQRGTSLTIQCQVDSQVTMMFWYRQQPGQSLTLIATANQGSEATYESGFVIDKFPISRPNLTFSTLTVSNMSPEDSSIYLCSVGQGLETQYFGPGTRLLVL.

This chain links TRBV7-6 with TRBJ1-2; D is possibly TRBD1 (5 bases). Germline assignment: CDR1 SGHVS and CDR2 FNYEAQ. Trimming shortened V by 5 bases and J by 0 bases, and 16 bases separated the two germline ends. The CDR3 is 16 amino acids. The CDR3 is CASSRVGGETNYGYTF. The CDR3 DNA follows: TGTGCCAGCAGCCGCGTTGGGGGAGAAACTAACTATGGCTACACCTTC.

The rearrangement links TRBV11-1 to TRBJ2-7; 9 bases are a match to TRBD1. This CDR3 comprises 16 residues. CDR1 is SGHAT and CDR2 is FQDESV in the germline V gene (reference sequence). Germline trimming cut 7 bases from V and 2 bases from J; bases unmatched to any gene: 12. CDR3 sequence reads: CASTPTGGTGTYEQYF. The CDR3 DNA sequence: TGTGCCAGCACCCCCACAGGGGGGACAGGGACCTACGAGCAGTACTTC.

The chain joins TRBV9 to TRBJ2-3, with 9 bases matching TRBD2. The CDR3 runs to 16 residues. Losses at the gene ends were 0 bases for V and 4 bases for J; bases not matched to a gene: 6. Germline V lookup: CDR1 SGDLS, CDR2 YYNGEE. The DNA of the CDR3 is TGTGCCAGCAGCGTAGTAGCGGGAGCGGGTTCAGATACGCAGTATTTT. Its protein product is CASSVVAGAGSDTQYF. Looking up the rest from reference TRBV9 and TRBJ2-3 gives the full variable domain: DSGVTQTPKHLITATGQRVTLRCSPRSGDLSVYWYQQSLDQGLQFLIQYYNGEERAKGNILERFSAQQFPDLHSELNLSSLELGDSALYFCASSVVAGAGSDTQYFGPGTRLTVL.

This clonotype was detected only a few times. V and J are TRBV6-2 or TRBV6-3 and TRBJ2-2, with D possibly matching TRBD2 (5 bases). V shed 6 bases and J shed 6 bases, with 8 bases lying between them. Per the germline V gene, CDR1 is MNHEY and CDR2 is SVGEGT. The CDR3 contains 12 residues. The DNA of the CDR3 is TGTGCCAGCAGCCGCGGGCCCGGGGAGCTGTTTTTT. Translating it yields CASSRGPGELFF.

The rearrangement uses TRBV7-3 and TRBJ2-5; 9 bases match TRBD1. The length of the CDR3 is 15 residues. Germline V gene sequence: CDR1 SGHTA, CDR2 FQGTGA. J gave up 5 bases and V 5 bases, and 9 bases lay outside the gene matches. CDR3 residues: CASSPTGQGRETQYF. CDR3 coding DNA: TGTGCCAGCAGCCCCACAGGACAGGGGCGGGAGACCCAGTACTTC.

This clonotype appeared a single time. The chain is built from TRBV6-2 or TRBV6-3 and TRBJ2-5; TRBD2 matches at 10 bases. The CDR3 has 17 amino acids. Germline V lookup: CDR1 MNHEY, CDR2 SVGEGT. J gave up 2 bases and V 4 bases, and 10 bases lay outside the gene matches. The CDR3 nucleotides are TGTGCCAGCAGTTCCCGCCTTAGCGGGAGGACTCAAGAGACCCAGTACTTC. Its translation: CASSSRLSGRTQETQYF.

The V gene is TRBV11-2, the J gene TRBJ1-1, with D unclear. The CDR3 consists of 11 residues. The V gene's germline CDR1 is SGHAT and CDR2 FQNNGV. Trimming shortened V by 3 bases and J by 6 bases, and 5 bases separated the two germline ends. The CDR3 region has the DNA TGTGCCAGCAGCTTCGATGCTGAAGCTTTCTTT. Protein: CASSFDAEAFF.

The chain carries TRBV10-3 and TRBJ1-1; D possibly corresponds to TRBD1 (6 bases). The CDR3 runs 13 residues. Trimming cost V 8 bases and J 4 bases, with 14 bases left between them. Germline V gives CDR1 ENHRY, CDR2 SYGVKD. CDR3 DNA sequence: TGTGCCATCGGGGGGGGAGGGGGCACTGAAGCTTTCTTT. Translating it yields CAIGGGGGTEAFF.

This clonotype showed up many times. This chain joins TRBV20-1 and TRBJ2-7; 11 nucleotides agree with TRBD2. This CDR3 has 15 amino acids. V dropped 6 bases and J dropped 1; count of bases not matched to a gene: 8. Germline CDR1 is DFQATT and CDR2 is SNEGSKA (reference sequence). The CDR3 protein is CSARTSGLFSYEQYF. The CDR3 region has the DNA TGCAGTGCGCGGACTAGCGGGCTGTTTTCCTACGAGCAGTACTTC.